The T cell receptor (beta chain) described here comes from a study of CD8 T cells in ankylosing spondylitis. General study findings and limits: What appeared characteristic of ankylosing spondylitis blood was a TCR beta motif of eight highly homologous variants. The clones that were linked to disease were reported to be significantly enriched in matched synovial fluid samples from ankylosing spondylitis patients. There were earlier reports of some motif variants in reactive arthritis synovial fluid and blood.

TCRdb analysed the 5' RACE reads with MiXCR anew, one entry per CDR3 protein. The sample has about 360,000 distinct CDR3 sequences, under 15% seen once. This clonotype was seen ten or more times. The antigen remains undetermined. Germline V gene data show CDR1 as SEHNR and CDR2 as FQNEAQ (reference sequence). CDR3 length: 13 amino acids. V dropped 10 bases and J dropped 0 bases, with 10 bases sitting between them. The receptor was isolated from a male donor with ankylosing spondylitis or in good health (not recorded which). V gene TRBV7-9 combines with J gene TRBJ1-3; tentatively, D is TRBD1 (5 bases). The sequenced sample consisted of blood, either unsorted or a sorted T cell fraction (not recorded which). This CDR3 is CAIPTVSGNTIYF. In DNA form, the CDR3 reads TGTGCCATCCCGACAGTCTCTGGAAACACCATATATTTT.